This TCR beta chain appears in the sequencing data of a study of cytomegalovirus exposure and HLA in healthy donors. Sequencing was performed with immunoSEQ multiplex PCR; in TCRdb, only in-frame clones are kept and a portion is missing. This sample has about 130,000 clones, with around 86% found just once. This CDR3 region has 15 residues. Germline assignment: CDR1 SGHAT and CDR2 FQNNGV. Deletions cut 3 bases from V and 6 bases from J, with 18 bases between. The sample comprised PBMCs. The chain recombines TRBV11-2 with TRBJ2-7; unclear D gene. The TCR sequence derives from a woman aged 18-29 years in good health and CMV-seronegative. The DNA of the CDR3 is TGTGCCAGCAGCTTGCGGAGCCTCTCTTTCAGCGAGCAGTACTTC. This gives the protein CASSLRSLSFSEQYF.